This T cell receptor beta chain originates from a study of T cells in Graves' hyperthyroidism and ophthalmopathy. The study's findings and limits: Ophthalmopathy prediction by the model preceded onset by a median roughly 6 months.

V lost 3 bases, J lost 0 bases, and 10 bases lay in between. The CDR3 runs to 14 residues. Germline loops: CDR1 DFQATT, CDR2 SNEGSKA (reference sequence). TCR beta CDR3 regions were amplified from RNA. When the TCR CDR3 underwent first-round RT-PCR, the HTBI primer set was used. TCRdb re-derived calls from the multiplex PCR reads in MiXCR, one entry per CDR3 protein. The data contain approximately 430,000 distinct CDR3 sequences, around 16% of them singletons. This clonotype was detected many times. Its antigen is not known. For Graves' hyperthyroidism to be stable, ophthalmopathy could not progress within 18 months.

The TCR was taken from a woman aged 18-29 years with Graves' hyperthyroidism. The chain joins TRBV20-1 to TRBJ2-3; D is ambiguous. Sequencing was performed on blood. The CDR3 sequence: CSASLPPSTDTQYF. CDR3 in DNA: TGCAGTGCTAGCCTCCCTCCTAGCACAGATACGCAGTATTTT.